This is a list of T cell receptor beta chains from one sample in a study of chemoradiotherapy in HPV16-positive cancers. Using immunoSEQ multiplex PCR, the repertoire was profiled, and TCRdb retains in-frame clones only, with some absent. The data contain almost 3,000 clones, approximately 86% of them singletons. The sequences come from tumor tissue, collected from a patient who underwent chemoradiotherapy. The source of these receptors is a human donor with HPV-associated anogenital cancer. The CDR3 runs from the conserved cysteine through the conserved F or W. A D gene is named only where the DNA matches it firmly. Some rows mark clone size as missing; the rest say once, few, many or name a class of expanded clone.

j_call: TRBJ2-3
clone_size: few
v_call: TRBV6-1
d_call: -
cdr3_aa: CASSRFDTQYF
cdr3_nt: TGTGCCAGCAGCCGGTTTGATACGCAGTATTTT

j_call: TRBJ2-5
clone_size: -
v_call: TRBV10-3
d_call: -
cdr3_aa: CAISDSQGIETQYF
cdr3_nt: TGTGCCATCAGTGATTCCCAGGGGATTGAGACCCAGTACTTC

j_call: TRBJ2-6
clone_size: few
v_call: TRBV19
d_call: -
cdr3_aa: CASSQRGSGANVLTF
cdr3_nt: TGTGCCAGTAGTCAACGGGGATCTGGGGCCAACGTCCTGACTTTC

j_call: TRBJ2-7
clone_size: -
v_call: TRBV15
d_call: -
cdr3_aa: CATSSENMYEQYF
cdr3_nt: TGTGCCACCAGCAGCGAGAATATGTACGAGCAGTACTTC

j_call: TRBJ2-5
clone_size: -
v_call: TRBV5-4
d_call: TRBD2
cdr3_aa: CASSPSPGGVETQYF
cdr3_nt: TGTGCCAGCAGCCCCTCCCCGGGGGGGGTAGAGACCCAGTACTTC

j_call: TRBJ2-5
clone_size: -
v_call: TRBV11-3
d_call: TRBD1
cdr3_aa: CASGEGQGPQETQYF
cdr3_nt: TGTGCCAGCGGGGAGGGACAGGGACCTCAAGAGACCCAGTACTTC

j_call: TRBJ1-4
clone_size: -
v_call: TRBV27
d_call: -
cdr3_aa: CASSSSGTTALLANEKLFF
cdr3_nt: TGTGCCAGCAGTTCCTCCGGGACAACGGCCCTTCTGGCTAATGAAAAACTGTTTTTT

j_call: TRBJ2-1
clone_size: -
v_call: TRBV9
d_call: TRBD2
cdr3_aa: CASSAGTSDEQFF
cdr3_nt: TGTGCCAGCAGCGCTGGGACTAGCGATGAGCAGTTCTTC

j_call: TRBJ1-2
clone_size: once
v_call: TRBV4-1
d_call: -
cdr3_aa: CASSQDRGRAGYTF
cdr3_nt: TGCGCCAGCAGCCAGGACCGGGGGAGGGCTGGCTACACCTTC

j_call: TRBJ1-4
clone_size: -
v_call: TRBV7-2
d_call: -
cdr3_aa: CASSLVGGSNEKLFF
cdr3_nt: TGTGCCAGCAGCCTGGTAGGGGGATCTAATGAAAAACTGTTTTTT

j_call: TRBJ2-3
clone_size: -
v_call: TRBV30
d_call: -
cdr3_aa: CAWSVRATDTQYF
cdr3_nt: TGTGCCTGGAGTGTCCGGGCGACAGATACGCAGTATTTT

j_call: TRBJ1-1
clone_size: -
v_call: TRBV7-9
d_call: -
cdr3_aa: CASSFESRRAFF
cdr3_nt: TGTGCCAGCAGCTTTGAATCCAGAAGAGCTTTCTTT

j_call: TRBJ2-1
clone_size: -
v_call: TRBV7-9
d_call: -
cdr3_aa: CASSPRDSSSYNEQFF
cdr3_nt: TGTGCCAGCAGCCCGAGGGACTCGAGCTCCTACAATGAGCAGTTCTTC

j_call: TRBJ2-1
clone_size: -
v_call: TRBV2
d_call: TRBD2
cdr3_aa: CASSLAGREQFF
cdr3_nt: TGTGCCAGCAGCCTAGCGGGTCGCGAGCAGTTCTTC

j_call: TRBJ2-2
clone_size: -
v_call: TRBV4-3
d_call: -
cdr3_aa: CASSQVGGTGELFF
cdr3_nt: TGCGCCAGCAGCCAAGTCGGTGGGACCGGGGAGCTGTTTTTT

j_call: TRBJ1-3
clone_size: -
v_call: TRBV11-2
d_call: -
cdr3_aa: CASSLVGNTIYF
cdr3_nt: TGTGCCAGCAGCTTAGTTGGAAACACCATATATTTT

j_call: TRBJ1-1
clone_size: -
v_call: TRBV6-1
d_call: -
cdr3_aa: CASRFGGTTEAFF
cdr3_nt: TGTGCCAGCAGGTTTGGAGGGACCACTGAAGCTTTCTTT

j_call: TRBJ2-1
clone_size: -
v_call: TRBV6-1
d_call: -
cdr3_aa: CASSAVSPPSNEQFF
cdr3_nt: TGTGCCAGCAGTGCGGTCAGCCCTCCCTCCAATGAGCAGTTCTTC

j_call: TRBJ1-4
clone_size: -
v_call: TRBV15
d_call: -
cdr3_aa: CATSRDSALGEKLFF
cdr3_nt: TGTGCCACCAGCAGAGATTCGGCCTTAGGAGAAAAACTGTTTTTT

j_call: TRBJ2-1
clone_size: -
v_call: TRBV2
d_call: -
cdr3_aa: CASSVGFGEQFF
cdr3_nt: TGTGCCAGCAGTGTGGGCTTCGGCGAGCAGTTCTTC

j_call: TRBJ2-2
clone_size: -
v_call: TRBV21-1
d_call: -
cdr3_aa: CASSKTQPNTGELFF
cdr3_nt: TGTGCCAGCAGCAAGACACAACCGAACACCGGGGAGCTGTTTTTT

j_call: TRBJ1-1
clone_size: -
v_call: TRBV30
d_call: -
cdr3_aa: CAWSGQFDTEAFF
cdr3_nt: TGTGCCTGGAGCGGACAGTTCGACACTGAAGCTTTCTTT

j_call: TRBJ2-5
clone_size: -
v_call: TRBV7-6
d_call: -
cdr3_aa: CASSSRVGPQETQYF
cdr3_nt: TGTGCCAGCAGCTCGAGGGTGGGGCCCCAAGAGACCCAGTACTTC